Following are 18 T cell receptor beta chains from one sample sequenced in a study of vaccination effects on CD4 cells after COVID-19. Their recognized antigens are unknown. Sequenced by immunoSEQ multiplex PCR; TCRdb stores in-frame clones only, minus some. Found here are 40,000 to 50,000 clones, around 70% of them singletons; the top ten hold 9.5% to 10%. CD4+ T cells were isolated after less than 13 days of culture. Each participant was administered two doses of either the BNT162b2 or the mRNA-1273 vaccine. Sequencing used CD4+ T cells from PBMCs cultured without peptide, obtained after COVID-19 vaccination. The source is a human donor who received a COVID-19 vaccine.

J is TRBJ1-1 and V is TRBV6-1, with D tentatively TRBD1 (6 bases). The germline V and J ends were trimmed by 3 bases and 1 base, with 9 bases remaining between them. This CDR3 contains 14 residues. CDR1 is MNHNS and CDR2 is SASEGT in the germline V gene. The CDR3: CASSEGGQNTEAFF. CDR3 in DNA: TGTGCCAGCAGTGAGGGGGGGCAGAACACTGAAGCTTTCTTT.

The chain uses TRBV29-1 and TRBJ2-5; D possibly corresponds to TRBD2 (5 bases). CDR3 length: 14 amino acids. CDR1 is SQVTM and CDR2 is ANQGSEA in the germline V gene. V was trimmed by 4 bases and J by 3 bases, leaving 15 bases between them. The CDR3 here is CSVGMRVGKETQYF. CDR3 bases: TGCAGCGTTGGTATGCGGGTAGGGAAAGAGACCCAGTACTTC.

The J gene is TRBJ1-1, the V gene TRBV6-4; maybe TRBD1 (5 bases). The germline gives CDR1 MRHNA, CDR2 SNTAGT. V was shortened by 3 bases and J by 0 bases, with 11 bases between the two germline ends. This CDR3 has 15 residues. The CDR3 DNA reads TGTGCCAGCAGTGATGTGTGGGGGATGAACACTGAAGCTTTCTTT. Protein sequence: CASSDVWGMNTEAFF.

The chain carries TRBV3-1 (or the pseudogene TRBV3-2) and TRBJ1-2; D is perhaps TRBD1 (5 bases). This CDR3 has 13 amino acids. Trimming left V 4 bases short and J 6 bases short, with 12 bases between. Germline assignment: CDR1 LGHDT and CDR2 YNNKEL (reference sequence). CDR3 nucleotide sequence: TGTGCCAGCAGCCCGACGGGACGAAATGGCTACACCTTC. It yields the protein CASSPTGRNGYTF.

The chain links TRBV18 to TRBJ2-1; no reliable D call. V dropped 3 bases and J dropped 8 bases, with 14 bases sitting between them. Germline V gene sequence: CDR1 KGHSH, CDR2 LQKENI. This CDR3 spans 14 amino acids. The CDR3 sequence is CASSPLSLSDEQFF. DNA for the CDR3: TGTGCCAGCTCACCTTTGAGTTTGTCGGATGAGCAGTTCTTC.

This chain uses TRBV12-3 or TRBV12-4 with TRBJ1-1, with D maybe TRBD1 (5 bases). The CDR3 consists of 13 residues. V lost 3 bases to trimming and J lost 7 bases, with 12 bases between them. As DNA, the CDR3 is TGTGCCAGCAGTTTTTCCAGGGCCGGTGAAGCTTTCTTT. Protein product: CASSFSRAGEAFF.

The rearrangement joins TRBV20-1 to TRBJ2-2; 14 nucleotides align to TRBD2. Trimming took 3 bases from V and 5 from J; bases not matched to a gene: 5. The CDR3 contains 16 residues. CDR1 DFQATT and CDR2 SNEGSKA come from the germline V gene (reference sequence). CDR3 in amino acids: CSASPGTSGSTGELFF. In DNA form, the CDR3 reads TGCAGTGCTAGTCCCGGGACTAGCGGGAGTACCGGGGAGCTGTTTTTT.

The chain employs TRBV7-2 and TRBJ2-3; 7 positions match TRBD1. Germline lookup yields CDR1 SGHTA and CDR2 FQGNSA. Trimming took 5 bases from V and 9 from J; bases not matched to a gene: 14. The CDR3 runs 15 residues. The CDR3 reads CASSPDRQGFQTQYF. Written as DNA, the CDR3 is TGTGCCAGCAGCCCCGATCGACAGGGATTCCAAACGCAGTATTTT.

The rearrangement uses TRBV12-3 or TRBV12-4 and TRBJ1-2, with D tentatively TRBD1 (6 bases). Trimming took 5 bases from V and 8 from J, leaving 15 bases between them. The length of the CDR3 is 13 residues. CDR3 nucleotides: TGTGCCAGCAGTCGAGACAGGAATAAGGGCTACACCTTC. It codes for CASSRDRNKGYTF.

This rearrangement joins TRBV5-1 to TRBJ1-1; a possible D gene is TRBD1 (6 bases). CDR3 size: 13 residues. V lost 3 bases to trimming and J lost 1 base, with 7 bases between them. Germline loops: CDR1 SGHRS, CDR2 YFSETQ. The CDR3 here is CASSSQGNTEAFF. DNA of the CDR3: TGCGCCAGCAGCTCACAGGGGAACACTGAAGCTTTCTTT.

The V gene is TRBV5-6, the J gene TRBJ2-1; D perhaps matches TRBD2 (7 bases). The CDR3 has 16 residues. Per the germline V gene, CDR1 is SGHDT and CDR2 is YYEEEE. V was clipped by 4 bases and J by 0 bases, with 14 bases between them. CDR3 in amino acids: CASSRGGGSSYNEQFF. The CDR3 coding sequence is TGTGCCAGCAGCCGAGGGGGGGGGAGCTCCTACAATGAGCAGTTCTTC.

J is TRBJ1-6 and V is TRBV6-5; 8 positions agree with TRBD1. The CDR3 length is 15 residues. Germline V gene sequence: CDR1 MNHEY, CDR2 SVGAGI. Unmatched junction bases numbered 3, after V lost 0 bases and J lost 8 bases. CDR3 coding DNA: TGTGCCAGCAGTTACTCGACGACAGGGGATTCACCCCTCCACTTT. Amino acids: CASSYSTTGDSPLHF.

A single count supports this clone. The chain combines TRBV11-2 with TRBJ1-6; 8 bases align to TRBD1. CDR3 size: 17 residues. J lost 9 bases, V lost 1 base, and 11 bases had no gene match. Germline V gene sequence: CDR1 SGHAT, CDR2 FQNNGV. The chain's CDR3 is CASSLVRRTGMGSPLHF. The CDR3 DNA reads TGTGCCAGCAGCTTAGTTAGGCGGACAGGGATGGGTTCACCCCTCCACTTT.

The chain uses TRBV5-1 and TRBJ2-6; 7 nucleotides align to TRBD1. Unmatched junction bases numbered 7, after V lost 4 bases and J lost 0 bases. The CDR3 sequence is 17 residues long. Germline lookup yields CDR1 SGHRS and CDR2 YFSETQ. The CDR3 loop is CASSGLQGSSGANVLTF. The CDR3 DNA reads TGCGCCAGCAGCGGATTACAGGGGAGCTCTGGGGCCAACGTCCTGACTTTC.

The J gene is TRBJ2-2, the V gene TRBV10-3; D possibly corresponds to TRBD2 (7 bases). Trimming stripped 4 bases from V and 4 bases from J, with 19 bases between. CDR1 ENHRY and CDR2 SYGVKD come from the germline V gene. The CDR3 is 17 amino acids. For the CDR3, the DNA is TGTGCCATCAGTGGTCAAAAAAGGGGGGGAAGCACCGGGGAGCTGTTTTTT. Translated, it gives CAISGQKRGGSTGELFF.

The CDR3 bases are TGCGCCAGCAGCGTGGGGGGTTACCAAGAGACCCAGTACTTC. The encoded protein is CASSVGGYQETQYF. The chain recombines TRBV5-1 with TRBJ2-5; possible D gene TRBD2, 6 bases. V gave up 4 bases and J gave up 0 bases, with 10 bases separating them. This CDR3 has 14 amino acids. Germline V gene sequence: CDR1 SGHRS, CDR2 YFSETQ.

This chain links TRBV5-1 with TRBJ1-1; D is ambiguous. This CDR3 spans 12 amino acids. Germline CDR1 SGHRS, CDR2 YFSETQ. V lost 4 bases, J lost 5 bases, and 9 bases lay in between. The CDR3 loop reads CASSAGRTEAFF. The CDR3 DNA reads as TGCGCCAGCAGCGCCGGTAGGACTGAAGCTTTCTTT. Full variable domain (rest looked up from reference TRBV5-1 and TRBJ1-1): KAGVTQTPRYLIKTRGQQVTLSCSPISGHRSVSWYQQTPGQGLQFLFEYFSETQRNKGNFPGRFSGRQFSNSRSEMNVSTLELGDSALYLCASSAGRTEAFFGQGTRLTVV.

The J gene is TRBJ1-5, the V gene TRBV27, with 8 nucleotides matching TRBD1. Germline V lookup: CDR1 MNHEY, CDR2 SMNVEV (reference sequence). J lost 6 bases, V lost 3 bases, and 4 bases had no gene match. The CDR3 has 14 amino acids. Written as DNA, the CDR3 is TGTGCCAGCAGTTTTGGGGACAGGTTTCAGCCCCAGCATTTT. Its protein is CASSFGDRFQPQHF.